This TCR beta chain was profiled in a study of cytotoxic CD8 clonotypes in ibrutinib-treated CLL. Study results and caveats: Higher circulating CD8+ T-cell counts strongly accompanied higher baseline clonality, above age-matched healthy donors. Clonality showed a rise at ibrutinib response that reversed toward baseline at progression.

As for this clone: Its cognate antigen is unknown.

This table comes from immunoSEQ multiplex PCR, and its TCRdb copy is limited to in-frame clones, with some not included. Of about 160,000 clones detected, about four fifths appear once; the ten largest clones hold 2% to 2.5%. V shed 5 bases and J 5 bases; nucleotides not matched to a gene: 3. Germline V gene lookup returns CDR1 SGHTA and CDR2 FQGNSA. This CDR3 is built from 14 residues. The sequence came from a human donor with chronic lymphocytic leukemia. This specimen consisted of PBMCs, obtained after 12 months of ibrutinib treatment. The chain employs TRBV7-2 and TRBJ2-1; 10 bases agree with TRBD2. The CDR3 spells CASSPGLANNEQFF. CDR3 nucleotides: TGTGCCAGCAGCCCGGGACTAGCGAACAATGAGCAGTTCTTC.